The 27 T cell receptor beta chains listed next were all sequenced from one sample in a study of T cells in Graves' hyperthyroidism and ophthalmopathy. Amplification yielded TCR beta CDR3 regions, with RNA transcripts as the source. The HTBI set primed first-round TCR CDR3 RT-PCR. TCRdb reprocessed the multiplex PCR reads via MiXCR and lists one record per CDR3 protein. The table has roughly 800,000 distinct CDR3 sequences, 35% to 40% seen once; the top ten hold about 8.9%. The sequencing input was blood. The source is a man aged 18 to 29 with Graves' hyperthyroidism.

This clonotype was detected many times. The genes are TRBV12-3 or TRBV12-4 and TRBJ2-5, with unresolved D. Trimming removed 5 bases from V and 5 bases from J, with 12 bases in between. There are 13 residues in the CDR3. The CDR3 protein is CASSPGQTETQYF. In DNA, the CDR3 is TGTGCCAGCAGTCCGGGCCAAACGGAGACCCAGTACTTC.

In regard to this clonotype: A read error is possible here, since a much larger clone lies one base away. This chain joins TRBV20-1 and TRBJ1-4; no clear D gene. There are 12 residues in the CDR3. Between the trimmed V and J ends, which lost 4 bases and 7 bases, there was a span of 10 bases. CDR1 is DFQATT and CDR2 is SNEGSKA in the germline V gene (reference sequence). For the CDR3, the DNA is TGCAGTGCTACGGGGAGCGGTGAAAAACTGTTTTTT. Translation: CSATGSGEKLFF.

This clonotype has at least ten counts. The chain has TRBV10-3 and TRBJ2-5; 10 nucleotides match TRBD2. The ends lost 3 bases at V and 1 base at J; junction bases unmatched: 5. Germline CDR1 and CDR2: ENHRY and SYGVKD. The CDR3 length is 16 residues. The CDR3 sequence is CAISDASGGPQETQYF. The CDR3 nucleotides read TGTGCCATCAGTGACGCTAGCGGGGGCCCCCAAGAGACCCAGTACTTC.

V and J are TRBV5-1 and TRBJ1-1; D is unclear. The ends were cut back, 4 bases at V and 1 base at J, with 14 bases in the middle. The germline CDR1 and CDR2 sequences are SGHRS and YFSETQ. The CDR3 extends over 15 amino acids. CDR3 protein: CASSQGMLWNTEAFF. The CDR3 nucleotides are TGCGCCAGCAGCCAAGGGATGCTATGGAACACTGAAGCTTTCTTT.

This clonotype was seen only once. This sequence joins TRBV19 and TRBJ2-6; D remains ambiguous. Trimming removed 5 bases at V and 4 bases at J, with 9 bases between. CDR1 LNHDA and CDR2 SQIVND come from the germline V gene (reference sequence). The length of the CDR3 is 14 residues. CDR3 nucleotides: TGTGCCAGTAGTCCGAGGTACGGGGCCAACGTCCTGACTTTC. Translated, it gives CASSPRYGANVLTF.

The CDR3, as DNA: TGTGCCAGCAGCTCGGGACAGGGGGCCTTTGGGCAAGAGACCCAGTACTTC. Translated: CASSSGQGAFGQETQYF. V gene TRBV11-3 combines with J gene TRBJ2-5, with 12 positions matching TRBD1. Germline loops: CDR1 SGHNT, CDR2 YENEEA. The J segment lost 2 bases and the V segment lost 4 bases, leaving 8 bases of the junction unmatched. This CDR3 contains 17 residues.

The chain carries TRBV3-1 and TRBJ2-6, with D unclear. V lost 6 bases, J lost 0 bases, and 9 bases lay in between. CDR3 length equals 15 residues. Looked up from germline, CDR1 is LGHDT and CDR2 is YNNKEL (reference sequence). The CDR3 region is CASRDYSSGANVLTF. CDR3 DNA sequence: TGTGCCAGCAGGGATTACAGCTCTGGGGCCAACGTCCTGACTTTC.

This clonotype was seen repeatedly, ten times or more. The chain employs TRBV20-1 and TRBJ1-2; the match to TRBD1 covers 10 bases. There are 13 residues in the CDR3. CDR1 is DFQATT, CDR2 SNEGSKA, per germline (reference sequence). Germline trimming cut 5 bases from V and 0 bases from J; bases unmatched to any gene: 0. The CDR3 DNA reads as TGCAGTGCTGGACAGGGGGCTAACTATGGCTACACCTTC. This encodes CSAGQGANYGYTF.

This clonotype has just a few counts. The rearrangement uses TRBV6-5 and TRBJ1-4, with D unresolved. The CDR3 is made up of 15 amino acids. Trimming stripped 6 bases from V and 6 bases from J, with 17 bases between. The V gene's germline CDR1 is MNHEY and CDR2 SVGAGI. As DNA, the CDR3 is TGTGCCAGCAGCCCTATGGGCGGCCTATATGAAAAACTGTTTTTT. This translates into CASSPMGGLYEKLFF.

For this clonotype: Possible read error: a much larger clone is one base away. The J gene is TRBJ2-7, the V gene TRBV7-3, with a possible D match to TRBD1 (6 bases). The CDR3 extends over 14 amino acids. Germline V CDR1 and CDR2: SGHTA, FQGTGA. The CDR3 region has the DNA TGTGCCAGCAACTTAAAGGCAGGGGACTACGAGCAGTACTTC. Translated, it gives CASNLKAGDYEQYF.

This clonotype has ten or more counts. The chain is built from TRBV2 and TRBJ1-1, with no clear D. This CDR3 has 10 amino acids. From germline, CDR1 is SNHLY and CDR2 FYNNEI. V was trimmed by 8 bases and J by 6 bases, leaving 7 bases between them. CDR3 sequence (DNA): TGTGCCAGCGCGGGCTCTGAAGCTTTCTTT. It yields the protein CASAGSEAFF.

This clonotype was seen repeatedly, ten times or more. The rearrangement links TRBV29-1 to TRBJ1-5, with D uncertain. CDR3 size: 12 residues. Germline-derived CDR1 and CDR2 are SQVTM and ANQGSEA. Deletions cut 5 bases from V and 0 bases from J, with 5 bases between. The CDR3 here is CSVSSSNQPQHF. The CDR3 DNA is TGCAGCGTTTCCAGTAGCAATCAGCCCCAGCATTTT.

The CDR3 DNA is TGTGCCATCGAAAAGGAGACTAGCGGGGACCTCAGGGATACGCAGTATTTT. Residues: CAIEKETSGDLRDTQYF. The chain recombines TRBV10-3 with TRBJ2-3; 11 bases are shared with TRBD2. The CDR3 totals 17 residues. V lost 8 bases to trimming and J lost 6 bases; unmatched junction nucleotides: 16. Germline lookup yields CDR1 ENHRY and CDR2 SYGVKD.

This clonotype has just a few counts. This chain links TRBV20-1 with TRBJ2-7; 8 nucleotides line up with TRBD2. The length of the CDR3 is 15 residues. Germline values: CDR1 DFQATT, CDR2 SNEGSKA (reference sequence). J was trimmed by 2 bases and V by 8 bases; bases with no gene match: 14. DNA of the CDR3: TGCAGTTCAACCCCCCTAGCGGGTGGGACCTACGAGCAGTACTTC. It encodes CSSTPLAGGTYEQYF.

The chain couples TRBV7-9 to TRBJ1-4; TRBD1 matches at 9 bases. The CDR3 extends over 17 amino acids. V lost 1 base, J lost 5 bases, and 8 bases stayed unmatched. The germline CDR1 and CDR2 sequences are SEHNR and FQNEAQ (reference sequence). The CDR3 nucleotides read TGTGCCAGCAGCTTAGGATTTCAGGGACAGGGAAATGAAAAACTGTTTTTT. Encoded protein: CASSLGFQGQGNEKLFF.

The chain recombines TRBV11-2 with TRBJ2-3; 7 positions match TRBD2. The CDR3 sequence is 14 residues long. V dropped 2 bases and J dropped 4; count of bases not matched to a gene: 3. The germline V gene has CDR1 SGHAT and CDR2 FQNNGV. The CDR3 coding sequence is TGTGCCAGCAGCTTATTTGCGGGAGCAGATACGCAGTATTTT. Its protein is CASSLFAGADTQYF.

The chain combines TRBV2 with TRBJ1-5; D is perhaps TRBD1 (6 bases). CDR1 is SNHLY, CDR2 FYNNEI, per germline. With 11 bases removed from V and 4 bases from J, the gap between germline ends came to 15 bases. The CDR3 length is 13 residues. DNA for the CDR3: TGTGCCGGCCCCGGGACAACAAATCAGCCCCAGCATTTT. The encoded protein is CAGPGTTNQPQHF.

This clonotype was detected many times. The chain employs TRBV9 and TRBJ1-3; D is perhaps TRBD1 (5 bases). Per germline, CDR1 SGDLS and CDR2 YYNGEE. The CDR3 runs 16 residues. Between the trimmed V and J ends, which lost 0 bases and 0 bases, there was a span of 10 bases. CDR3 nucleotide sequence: TGTGCCAGCAGCGTAGAGGGGCAGGACTCTGGAAACACCATATATTTT. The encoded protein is CASSVEGQDSGNTIYF.

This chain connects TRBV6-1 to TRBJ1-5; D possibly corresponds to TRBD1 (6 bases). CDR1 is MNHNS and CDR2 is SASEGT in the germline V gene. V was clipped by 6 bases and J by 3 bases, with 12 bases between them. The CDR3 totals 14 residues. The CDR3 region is CASRTGASNQPQHF. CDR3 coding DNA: TGTGCCAGCAGGACAGGTGCCTCCAATCAGCCCCAGCATTTT.

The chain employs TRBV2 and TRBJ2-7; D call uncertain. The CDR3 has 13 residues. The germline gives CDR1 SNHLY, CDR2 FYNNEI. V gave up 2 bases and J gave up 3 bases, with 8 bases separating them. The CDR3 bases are TGTGCCAGCAGTGAACAGACGAGCTACGAGCAGTACTTC. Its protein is CASSEQTSYEQYF.

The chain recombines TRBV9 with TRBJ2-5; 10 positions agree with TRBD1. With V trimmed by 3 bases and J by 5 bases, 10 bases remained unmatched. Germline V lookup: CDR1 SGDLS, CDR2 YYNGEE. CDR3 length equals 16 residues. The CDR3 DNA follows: TGTGCCAGCAGCGGACAGGGGGCAGGCGGGGCGGAGACCCAGTACTTC. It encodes CASSGQGAGGAETQYF.

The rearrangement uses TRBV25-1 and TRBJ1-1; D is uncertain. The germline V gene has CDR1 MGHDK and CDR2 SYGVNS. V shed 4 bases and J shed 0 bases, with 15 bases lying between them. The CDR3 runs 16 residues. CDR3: CASSARKGSMNTEAFF. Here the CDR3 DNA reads TGTGCCAGCAGTGCTAGAAAGGGCTCCATGAACACTGAAGCTTTCTTT.

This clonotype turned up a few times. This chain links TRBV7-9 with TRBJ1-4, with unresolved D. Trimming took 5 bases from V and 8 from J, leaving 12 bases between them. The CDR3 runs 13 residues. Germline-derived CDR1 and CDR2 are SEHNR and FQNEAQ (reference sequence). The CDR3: CASSPPLREKLFF. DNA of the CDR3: TGTGCCAGCAGCCCTCCCCTTAGGGAAAAACTGTTTTTT.

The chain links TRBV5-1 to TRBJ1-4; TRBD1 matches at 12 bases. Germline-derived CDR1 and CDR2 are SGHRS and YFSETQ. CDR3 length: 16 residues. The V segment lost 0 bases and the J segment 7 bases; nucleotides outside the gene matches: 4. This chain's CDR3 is CASSLGDRGRGEKLFF. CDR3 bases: TGCGCCAGCAGCTTGGGGGACAGGGGGCGCGGTGAAAAACTGTTTTTT.

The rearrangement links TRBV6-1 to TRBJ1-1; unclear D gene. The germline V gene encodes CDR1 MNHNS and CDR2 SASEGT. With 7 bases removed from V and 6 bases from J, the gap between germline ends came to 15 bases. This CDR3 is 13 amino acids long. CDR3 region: CASIPSGQPEAFF. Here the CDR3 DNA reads TGTGCCAGCATCCCGTCCGGGCAGCCTGAAGCTTTCTTT.

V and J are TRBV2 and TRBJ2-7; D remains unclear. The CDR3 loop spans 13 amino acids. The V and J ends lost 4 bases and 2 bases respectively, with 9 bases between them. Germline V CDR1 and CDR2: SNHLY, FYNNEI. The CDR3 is CASSARPTYEQYF. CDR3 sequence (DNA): TGTGCCAGCAGTGCCAGGCCAACCTACGAGCAGTACTTC.

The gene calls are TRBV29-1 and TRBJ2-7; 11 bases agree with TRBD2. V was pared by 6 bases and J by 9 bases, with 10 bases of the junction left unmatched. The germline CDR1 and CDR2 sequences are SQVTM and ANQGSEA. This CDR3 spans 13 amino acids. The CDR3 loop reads CSVRLAGSTGQYF. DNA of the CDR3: TGCAGCGTGCGACTAGCGGGGAGCACCGGGCAGTACTTC.